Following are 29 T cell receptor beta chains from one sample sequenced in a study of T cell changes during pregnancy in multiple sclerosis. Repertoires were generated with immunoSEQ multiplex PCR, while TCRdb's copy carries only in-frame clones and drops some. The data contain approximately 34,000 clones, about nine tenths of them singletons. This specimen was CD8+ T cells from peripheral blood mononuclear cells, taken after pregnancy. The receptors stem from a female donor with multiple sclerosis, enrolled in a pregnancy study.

Written as DNA, the CDR3 is TGTGCCAGCAGCTTACCCTCTAGCGGGGGCGAGCAGTACTTC. This gives the protein CASSLPSSGGEQYF. This chain joins TRBV13 and TRBJ2-7, with 10 bases lining up with TRBD2. CDR3 size: 14 residues. Germline V gene lookup returns CDR1 PRHDT and CDR2 FYEKMQ (reference sequence). V shed 2 bases and J 6 bases; nucleotides not matched to a gene: 4.

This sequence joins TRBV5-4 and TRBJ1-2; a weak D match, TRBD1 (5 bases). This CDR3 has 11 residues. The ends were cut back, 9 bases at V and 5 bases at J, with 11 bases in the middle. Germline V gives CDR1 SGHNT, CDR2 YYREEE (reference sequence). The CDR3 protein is CATIGAYGYTF. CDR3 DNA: TGTGCCACTATAGGGGCATATGGCTACACCTTC.

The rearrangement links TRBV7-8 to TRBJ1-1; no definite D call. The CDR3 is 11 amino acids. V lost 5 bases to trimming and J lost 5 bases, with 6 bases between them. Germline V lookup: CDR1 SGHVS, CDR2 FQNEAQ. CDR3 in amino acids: CASSPVTEAFF. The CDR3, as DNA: TGTGCCAGCAGCCCGGTTACTGAAGCTTTCTTT.

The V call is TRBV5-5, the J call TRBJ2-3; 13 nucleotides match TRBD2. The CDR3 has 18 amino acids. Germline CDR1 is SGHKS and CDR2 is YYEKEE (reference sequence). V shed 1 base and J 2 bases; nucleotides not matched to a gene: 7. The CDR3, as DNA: TGTGCCAGCAGCTTGTCCCGGGGACTAGCGGGGACCACAGATACGCAGTATTTT. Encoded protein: CASSLSRGLAGTTDTQYF.

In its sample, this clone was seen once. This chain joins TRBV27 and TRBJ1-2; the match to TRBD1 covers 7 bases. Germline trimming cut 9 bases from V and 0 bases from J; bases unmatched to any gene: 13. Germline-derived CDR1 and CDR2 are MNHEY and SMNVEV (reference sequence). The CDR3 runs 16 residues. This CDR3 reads CARVPGQCLTNYGYTF. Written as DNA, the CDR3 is TGTGCCAGGGTACCGGGACAGTGTCTCACTAACTATGGCTACACCTTC.

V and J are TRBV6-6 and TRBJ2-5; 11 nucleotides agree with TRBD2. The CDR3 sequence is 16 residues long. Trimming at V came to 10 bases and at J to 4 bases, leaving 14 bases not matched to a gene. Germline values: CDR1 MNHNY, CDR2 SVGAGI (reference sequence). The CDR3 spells CATRTRSGGGRETQYF. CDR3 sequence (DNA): TGTGCCACCCGGACTCGTAGCGGGGGGGGGAGAGAGACCCAGTACTTC.

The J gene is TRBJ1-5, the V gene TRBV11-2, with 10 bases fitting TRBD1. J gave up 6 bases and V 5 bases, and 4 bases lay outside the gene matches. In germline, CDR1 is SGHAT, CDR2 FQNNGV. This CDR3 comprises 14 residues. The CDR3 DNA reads TGTGCCAGCAGCCCCGGGACAGGGGCTCAGCCCCAGCATTTT. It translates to CASSPGTGAQPQHF.

CDR3 coding DNA: TGTGCCAGCAGCTTAAGTATTTCGGGTCACGAGCAGTACTTC. It encodes CASSLSISGHEQYF. This chain connects TRBV11-2 to TRBJ2-7; no firm D call. The CDR3 is made up of 14 amino acids. Germline-derived CDR1 and CDR2 are SGHAT and FQNNGV. The ends were cut back, 2 bases at V and 5 bases at J, with 13 bases in the middle.

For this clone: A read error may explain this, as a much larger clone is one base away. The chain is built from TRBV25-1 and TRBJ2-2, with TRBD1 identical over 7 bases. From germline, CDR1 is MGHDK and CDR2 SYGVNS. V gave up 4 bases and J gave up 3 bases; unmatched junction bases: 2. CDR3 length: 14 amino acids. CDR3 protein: CASSGDRDTGELFF. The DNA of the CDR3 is TGTGCCAGCAGTGGCGACAGGGACACCGGGGAGCTGTTTTTT.

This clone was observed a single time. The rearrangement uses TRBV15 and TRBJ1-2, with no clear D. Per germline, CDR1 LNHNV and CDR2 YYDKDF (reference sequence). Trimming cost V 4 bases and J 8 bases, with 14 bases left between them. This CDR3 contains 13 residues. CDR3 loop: CATSTTRLRGYTF. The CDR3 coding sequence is TGTGCCACCAGCACTACTAGGCTGAGAGGCTACACCTTC.

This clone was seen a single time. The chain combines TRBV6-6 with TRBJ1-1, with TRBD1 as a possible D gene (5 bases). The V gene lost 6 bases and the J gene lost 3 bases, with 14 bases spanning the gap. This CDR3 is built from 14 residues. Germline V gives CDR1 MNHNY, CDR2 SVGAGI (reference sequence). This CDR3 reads CASSRRGRDTEAFF. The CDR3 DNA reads TGTGCCAGCAGCCGGCGGGGGAGGGACACTGAAGCTTTCTTT.

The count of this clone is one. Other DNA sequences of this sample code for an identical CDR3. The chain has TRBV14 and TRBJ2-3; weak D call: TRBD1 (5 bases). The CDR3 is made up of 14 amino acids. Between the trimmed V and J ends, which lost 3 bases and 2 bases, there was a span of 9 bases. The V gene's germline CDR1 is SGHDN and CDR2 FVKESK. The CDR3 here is CASSQGRHTDTQYF. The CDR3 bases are TGTGCCAGCAGCCAGGGGCGCCACACAGATACGCAGTATTTT.

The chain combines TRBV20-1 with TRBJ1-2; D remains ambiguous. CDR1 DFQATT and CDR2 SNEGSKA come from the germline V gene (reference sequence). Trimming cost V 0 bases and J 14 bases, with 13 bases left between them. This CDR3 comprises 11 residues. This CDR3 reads CSAREYGDPTF. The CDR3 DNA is TGCAGTGCTAGAGAATACGGAGACCCAACCTTC.

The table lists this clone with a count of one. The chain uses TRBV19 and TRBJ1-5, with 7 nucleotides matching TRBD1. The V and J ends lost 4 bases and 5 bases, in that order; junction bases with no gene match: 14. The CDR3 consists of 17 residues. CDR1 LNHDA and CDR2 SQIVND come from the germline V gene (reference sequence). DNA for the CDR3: TGTGCCAGTAGTAGGGTAGGGGGCGCTGAGTTGGATCAGCCCCAGCATTTT. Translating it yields CASSRVGGAELDQPQHF.

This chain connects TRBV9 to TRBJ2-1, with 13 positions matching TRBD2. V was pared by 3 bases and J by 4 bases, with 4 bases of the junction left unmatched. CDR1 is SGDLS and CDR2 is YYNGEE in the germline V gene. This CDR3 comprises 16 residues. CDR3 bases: TGTGCCAGCAGCGCAGGGACTAGCGGGGATTACAATGAGCAGTTCTTC. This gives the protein CASSAGTSGDYNEQFF.

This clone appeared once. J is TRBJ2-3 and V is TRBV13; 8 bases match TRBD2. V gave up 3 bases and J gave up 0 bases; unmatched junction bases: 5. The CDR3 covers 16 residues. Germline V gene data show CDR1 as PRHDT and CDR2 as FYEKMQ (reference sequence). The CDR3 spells CASSFGGGTSTDTQYF. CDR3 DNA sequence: TGTGCCAGCAGCTTCGGGGGGGGGACTAGCACAGATACGCAGTATTTT.

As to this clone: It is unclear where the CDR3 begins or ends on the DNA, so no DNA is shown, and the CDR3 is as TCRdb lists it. The CDR3 loop reads CASSSSDGGSYNEQFF. This chain connects TRBV27 to TRBJ2-1; TRBD2, the table's D call, was not compared with the DNA. The length of the CDR3 is 16 amino acids, counting both ends. Germline lookup yields CDR1 MNHEY and CDR2 SMNVEV (reference sequence).

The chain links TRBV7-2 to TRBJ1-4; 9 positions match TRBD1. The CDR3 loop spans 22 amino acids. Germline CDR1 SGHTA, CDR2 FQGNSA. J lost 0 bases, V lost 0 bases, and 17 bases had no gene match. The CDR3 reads CASSLASRWWGQGIATNEKLFF. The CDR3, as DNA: TGTGCCAGCAGCTTAGCGTCGCGTTGGTGGGGACAGGGTATCGCAACTAATGAAAAACTGTTTTTT.

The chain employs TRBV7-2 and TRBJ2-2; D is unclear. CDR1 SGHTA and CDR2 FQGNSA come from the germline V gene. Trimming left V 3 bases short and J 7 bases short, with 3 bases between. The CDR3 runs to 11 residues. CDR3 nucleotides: TGTGCCAGCAGCTTCCTCGGGGAGCTGTTTTTT. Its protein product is CASSFLGELFF.

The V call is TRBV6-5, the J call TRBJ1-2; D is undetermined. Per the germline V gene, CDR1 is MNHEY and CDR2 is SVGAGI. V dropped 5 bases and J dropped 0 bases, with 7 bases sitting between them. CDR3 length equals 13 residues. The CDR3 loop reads CASSTGSNYGYTF. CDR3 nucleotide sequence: TGTGCCAGCAGTACCGGTTCTAACTATGGCTACACCTTC.

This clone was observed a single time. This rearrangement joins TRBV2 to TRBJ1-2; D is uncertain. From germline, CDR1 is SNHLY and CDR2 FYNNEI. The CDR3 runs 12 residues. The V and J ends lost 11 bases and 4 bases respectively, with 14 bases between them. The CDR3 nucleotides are TGTGCCGGACTAGACATCCTCTATGGCTACACCTTC. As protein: CAGLDILYGYTF. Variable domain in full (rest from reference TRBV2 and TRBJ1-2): EPEVTQTPSHQVTQMGQEVILRCVPISNHLYFYWYRQILGQKVEFLVSFYNNEISEKSEIFDDQFSVERPDGSNFTLKIRSTKLEDSAMYFCAGLDILYGYTFGSGTRLTVV.

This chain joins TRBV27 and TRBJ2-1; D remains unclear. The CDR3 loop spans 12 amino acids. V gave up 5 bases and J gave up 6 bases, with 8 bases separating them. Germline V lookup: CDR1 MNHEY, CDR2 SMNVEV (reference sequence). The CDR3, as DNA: TGTGCCAGCAGTCCTATCTCCAATGAGCAGTTCTTC. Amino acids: CASSPISNEQFF.

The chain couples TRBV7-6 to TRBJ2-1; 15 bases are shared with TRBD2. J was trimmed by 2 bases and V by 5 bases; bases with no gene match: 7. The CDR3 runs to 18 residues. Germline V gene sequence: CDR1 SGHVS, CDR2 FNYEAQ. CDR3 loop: CASSVGLAGGNPYNEQFF. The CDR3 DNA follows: TGTGCCAGCAGCGTCGGACTAGCGGGGGGGAACCCCTACAATGAGCAGTTCTTC.

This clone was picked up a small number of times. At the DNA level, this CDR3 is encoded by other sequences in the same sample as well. CDR3 loop: CASSLAGYNSPLHF. CDR3 in DNA: TGTGCCAGCAGCTTGGCGGGGTATAATTCACCCCTCCACTTT. This chain links TRBV5-6 with TRBJ1-6, with no clear D. The germline CDR1 and CDR2 sequences are SGHDT and YYEEEE. The length of the CDR3 is 14 residues. V lost 0 bases to trimming and J lost 4 bases, with 5 bases between them.

The CDR3 here is CASSIWGLEETQYF. DNA of the CDR3: TGTGCCAGTAGTATCTGGGGACTAGAGGAGACCCAGTACTTC. The rearrangement joins TRBV19 to TRBJ2-5; TRBD2 aligns across 8 bases. This CDR3 comprises 14 residues. Germline CDR1 LNHDA, CDR2 SQIVND (reference sequence). Germline trimming cut 3 bases from V and 5 bases from J; bases unmatched to any gene: 5.

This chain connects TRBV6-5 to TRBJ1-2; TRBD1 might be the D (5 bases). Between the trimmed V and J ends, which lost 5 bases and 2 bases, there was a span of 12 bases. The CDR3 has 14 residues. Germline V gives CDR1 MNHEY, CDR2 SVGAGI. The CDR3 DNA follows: TGTGCCAGCAGTCCAGGGTCGGTCAACTATGGCTACACCTTC. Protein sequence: CASSPGSVNYGYTF.

CDR3 region: CASSQAPSSNEKLFF. The CDR3 DNA sequence: TGCGCCAGCAGCCAGGCACCCTCCTCTAATGAAAAACTGTTTTTT. The rearrangement uses TRBV4-1 and TRBJ1-4; D gene uncertain. V gave up 3 bases and J gave up 3 bases, with 11 bases separating them. The length of the CDR3 is 15 residues. From germline, CDR1 is MGHRA and CDR2 YSYEKL.

CDR3 region: CASSSASGTYEQFF. The CDR3 coding sequence is TGTGCCAGCAGTTCGGCTAGCGGCACCTATGAGCAGTTCTTC. The chain combines TRBV27 with TRBJ2-1, with 7 bases matching TRBD2. Per germline, CDR1 MNHEY and CDR2 SMNVEV (reference sequence). V was pared by 4 bases and J by 8 bases, with 8 bases of the junction left unmatched. There are 14 residues in the CDR3.

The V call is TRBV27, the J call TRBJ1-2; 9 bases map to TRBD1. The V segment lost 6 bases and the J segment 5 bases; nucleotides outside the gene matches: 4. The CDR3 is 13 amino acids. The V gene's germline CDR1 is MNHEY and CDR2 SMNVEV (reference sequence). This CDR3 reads CASRGQGVYGYTF. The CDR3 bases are TGTGCCAGCAGGGGACAGGGAGTATATGGCTACACCTTC.